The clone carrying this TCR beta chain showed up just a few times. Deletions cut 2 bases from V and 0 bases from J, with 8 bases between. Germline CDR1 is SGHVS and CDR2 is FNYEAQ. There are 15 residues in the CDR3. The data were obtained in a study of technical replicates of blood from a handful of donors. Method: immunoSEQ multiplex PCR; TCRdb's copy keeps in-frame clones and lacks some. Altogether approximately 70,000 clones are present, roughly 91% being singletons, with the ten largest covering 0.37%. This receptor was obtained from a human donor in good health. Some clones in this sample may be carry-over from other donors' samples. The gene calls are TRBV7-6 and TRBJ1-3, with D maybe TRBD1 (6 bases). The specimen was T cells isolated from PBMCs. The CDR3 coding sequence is TGTGCCAGCAGCTTACAGGGGCGCTCTGGAAACACCATATATTTT. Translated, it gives CASSLQGRSGNTIYF.